This T cell receptor beta chain came from a study of blood T cell repertoires in COVID-19. Per germline, CDR1 MNHEY and CDR2 SVGAGI. The CDR3 totals 13 residues. Losses at the gene ends were 6 bases for V and 7 bases for J; bases not matched to a gene: 3. Enrollment of patients from Seattle took place during active infection, with longitudinal follow-up. The method was immunoSEQ multiplex PCR; TCRdb's version includes in-frame clones alone and lacks a portion of them. The top ten clones hold around 4% of a sample with 95,000 to 100,000 clones, about 90% of them seen once. Sequencing was carried out using peripheral blood. The J gene is TRBJ1-6, the V gene TRBV6-5, with 7 bases lining up with TRBD1. This TCR derives from a human donor with COVID-19, enrolled during active disease. The donor label of this sample is uncertain. CDR3 sequence: CASRTGWNSPLHF. The CDR3 DNA is TGTGCCAGCAGGACAGGGTGGAATTCACCCCTCCACTTT.